These 11 T cell receptor beta chains were sequenced from one sample in a study of beta chain features in type 1 diabetes. For these TCRs, the target antigens are not known. The study's findings and limits: Researchers report that Type 1 diabetes patients had moderately but significantly shorter TCRB CDR3s across all four CD4+ subsets.

The sequenced template was cDNA made from the entire isolated RNA. Clones were read by immunoSEQ multiplex PCR, and TCRdb kept only the in-frame ones, dropping some. This sample has 100,000 to 150,000 clones; around 15% occur once, and the top ten carry 2.3%. The sample comprised central memory CD4+ T cells from blood. These receptors originate from a man aged 25-40 years with type 1 diabetes.

In the case of this clone: One end of the junction is discordant with germline, which a read error may explain. The chain joins TRBV5-4 to TRBJ2-4, with 7 bases aligning to TRBD1. Germline CDR1 is SGHNT and CDR2 is YYREEE (reference sequence). The CDR3 runs 15 residues. CDR3 sequence: CASSQGPGDRDIQYF. The CDR3 DNA is TGCGCCAGCAGCCAAGGACCAGGAGACAGGGACATTCAGTACTTC.

In its sample, this clone was seen many times. The rearrangement joins TRBV29-1 to TRBJ1-2; 10 positions agree with TRBD1. After removal of 7 bases from V and 3 bases from J, the junction contained 5 bases not matched to a gene. The CDR3 spans 13 residues. Germline V gene sequence: CDR1 SQVTM, CDR2 ANQGSEA. The CDR3, as DNA: TGCAGCGGGGGACAGGGGAAGGACTATGGCTACACCTTC. Amino acid sequence: CSGGQGKDYGYTF.

This clone showed up many times. The genes are TRBV7-9 and TRBJ2-5; D gene ambiguous. V lost 0 bases and J 5 bases, leaving 4 bases between the germline ends. The CDR3 is made up of 12 amino acids. From germline, CDR1 is SEHNR and CDR2 FQNEAQ (reference sequence). The CDR3 loop reads CASSLAWETQYF. DNA for the CDR3: TGTGCCAGCAGCTTAGCCTGGGAGACCCAGTACTTC. Complete variable domain (other parts from reference TRBV7-9 and TRBJ2-5): DTGVSQNPRHKITKRGQNVTFRCDPISEHNRLYWYRQTLGQGPEFLTYFQNEAQLEKSRLLSDRFSAERPKGSFSTLEIQRTEQGDSAMYLCASSLAWETQYFGPGTRLLVL.

This clone was seen only a few times. Just one base apart from a much larger clone, this may be a read error. Within the sample, other DNA sequences also encode this same CDR3. V usage is TRBV30 and J usage is TRBJ2-1; 8 nucleotides align to TRBD2. There are 15 residues in the CDR3. Germline V gene sequence: CDR1 GTSNPN, CDR2 SVGIG (reference sequence). Losses at the gene ends were 3 bases for V and 3 bases for J; bases not matched to a gene: 7. CDR3 amino acids: CAWRPGTSDYNEQFF. The CDR3 bases are TGTGCCTGGAGACCCGGGACTAGTGACTACAATGAGCAGTTCTTC.

This clone has ten or more counts. This chain uses TRBV15 with TRBJ1-1, with D possibly being TRBD1 (6 bases). The V and J ends lost 0 bases and 0 bases respectively, with 11 bases between them. The germline CDR1 and CDR2 sequences are LNHNV and YYDKDF (reference sequence). This CDR3 has 16 residues. The CDR3 loop is CATSREGGRMNTEAFF. CDR3 in DNA: TGTGCCACCAGCAGAGAGGGGGGGCGTATGAACACTGAAGCTTTCTTT.

This chain uses TRBV15 with TRBJ1-2; no reliable D call. CDR3 length: 17 residues. The germline V and J ends were trimmed by 0 bases and 0 bases, with 14 bases remaining between them. Germline CDR1 and CDR2: LNHNV and YYDKDF (reference sequence). CDR3 bases: TGTGCCACCAGCAGAGAGCGAGAGACACCTACTAACTATGGCTACACCTTC. It encodes CATSRERETPTNYGYTF.

The chain is built from TRBV30 and TRBJ1-6; D is unresolved. V was trimmed by 3 bases and J by 0 bases, leaving 3 bases between them. The CDR3 is 13 residues long. In germline, CDR1 is GTSNPN, CDR2 SVGIG (reference sequence). The chain's CDR3 is CAWRGSYNSPLHF. The CDR3, as DNA: TGTGCCTGGAGGGGCTCCTATAATTCACCCCTCCACTTT.

This chain links TRBV10-3 with TRBJ2-1; 13 nucleotides agree with TRBD2. Germline CDR1 and CDR2: ENHRY and SYGVKD. The CDR3 runs 17 residues. Losses at the gene ends were 10 bases for V and 8 bases for J; bases not matched to a gene: 17. The DNA for the CDR3 is TGTGCCAGCAGAATTTCCGGGACTAGCGGGGTAAGGGATGAGCAGTTCTTC. Translating gives CASRISGTSGVRDEQFF.

This clone has a handful of counts. The rearrangement joins TRBV29-1 to TRBJ2-5; TRBD1 matches at 7 bases. Germline V gene lookup returns CDR1 SQVTM and CDR2 ANQGSEA. The CDR3 has 12 residues. With 5 bases clipped from V and 2 bases from J, the junction kept 2 bases outside the gene matches. CDR3 coding DNA: TGCAGCGTTCGCAGGGGGCAAGAGACCCAGTACTTC. Its translation: CSVRRGQETQYF.

The V gene is TRBV7-3, the J gene TRBJ1-6; 9 nucleotides agree with TRBD1. J lost 11 bases, V lost 6 bases, and 17 bases had no gene match. The CDR3 is made up of 17 amino acids. Germline V gene lookup returns CDR1 SGHTA and CDR2 FQGTGA. The CDR3 is CASRISGTGSILAPLHF. As DNA, the CDR3 is TGTGCCAGCAGGATCTCCGGGACAGGGAGTATCCTGGCACCCCTCCACTTT.

DNA of the CDR3: TGTGCCAGCAGCTTAACAGCTGGGTACAATGAGCAGTTCTTC. It yields the protein CASSLTAGYNEQFF. V and J are TRBV7-9 and TRBJ2-1; D is ambiguous. The V and J ends lost 2 bases and 4 bases respectively, with 9 bases between them. The germline V gene has CDR1 SEHNR and CDR2 FQNEAQ (reference sequence). The CDR3 sequence is 14 residues long. Based on the CDR3 plus reference TRBV7-9 and TRBJ2-1, the full variable domain is DTGVSQNPRHKITKRGQNVTFRCDPISEHNRLYWYRQTLGQGPEFLTYFQNEAQLEKSRLLSDRFSAERPKGSFSTLEIQRTEQGDSAMYLCASSLTAGYNEQFFGPGTRLTVL.